This section outlines one T cell receptor beta chain sequence together with its context. These data are taken from a study of CD8+ T cells in alopecia areata. Background on the study: Affected scalp percentage determined the severity score of treated patients.

RNA was extracted and reverse transcribed into cDNA as the sequencing template. Using immunoSEQ multiplex PCR, the repertoire was profiled, and TCRdb retains in-frame clones only, with some absent. Of more than 100,000 clones in the sample, about 50% were seen once. Treatment of the sample: oral pan-JAK inhibitor, 5-10 mg twice daily. Lesional scalp tissue (obtained by punch biopsy) and peripheral blood were collected from alopecia areata patients. Sorted populations comprised CD4+ and CD8+ T cells obtained from PBMCs. The CDR3 extends over 16 amino acids. Looked up from germline, CDR1 is SGHTA and CDR2 is FQGNSA. V lost 5 bases to trimming and J lost 1 base; unmatched junction nucleotides: 5.

The chain carries TRBV7-2 and TRBJ2-1, with 10 positions matching TRBD1. Specimen: CD4+ T cells sorted from blood, collected at week 4, from a patient treated with tofacitinib. The sequence was obtained from a human donor with alopecia areata. This CDR3 is CASSLRDRGSYNEQFF. DNA for the CDR3: TGTGCCAGCAGCCTCCGGGACAGGGGATCCTACAATGAGCAGTTCTTC.